The 3 T cell receptor beta chains listed next were all sequenced from one sample in a study of blood T cell repertoires in COVID-19. The table came from immunoSEQ multiplex PCR; TCRdb's copy has only in-frame clones and leaves some out. The sample has roughly 160,000 clones, 83% seen once. Source material: peripheral blood. Receptors originate from a woman aged 80 or older with acute or convalescent COVID-19.

The chain recombines TRBV7-2 with TRBJ2-3, with 7 bases identical to TRBD2. The V gene end was trimmed by 5 bases and the J gene end by 2 bases; junction bases not matched to a gene: 7. CDR1 SGHTA and CDR2 FQGNSA come from the germline V gene. CDR3 length: 15 amino acids. CDR3: CASSISSGPTDTQYF. The CDR3 DNA is TGTGCCAGCAGCATTTCTAGCGGCCCCACAGATACGCAGTATTTT.

About this clone: Other DNA sequences in this specimen translate into the identical CDR3. This chain joins TRBV19 and TRBJ1-1, with D unresolved. The CDR3 consists of 11 residues. V lost 5 bases, J lost 5 bases, and 6 bases lay in between. The germline CDR1 and CDR2 sequences are LNHDA and SQIVND (reference sequence). CDR3 residues: CASSRGTEAFF. As DNA, the CDR3 is TGTGCCAGTAGTCGGGGAACTGAAGCTTTCTTT.

V and J are TRBV6-5 and TRBJ1-5, with D unresolved. The CDR3 runs to 13 residues. V gave up 8 bases and J gave up 3 bases, with 11 bases separating them. Germline V lookup: CDR1 MNHEY, CDR2 SVGAGI. This CDR3 is CASSTLLNQPQHF. CDR3 nucleotide sequence: TGTGCCAGCTCGACACTCCTCAATCAGCCCCAGCATTTT.